This T cell receptor (beta chain) is from a study of T-cell memory formation after mild COVID-19 (dated by TCRdb to about 2021). With respect to the entire study: TCR sequence clusters from the two donors were found to be largely donor specific. T-cell clones expanding and contracting after mild COVID-19 in a couple of donors were tracked by longitudinal TCRalpha and TCRbeta repertoire sequencing. Two young, previously healthy adult volunteers made up the cohort, one male and one female. Paper-wide results and their limitations: Contracting CD4+ clones were found mainly in CM and EM memory subsets, while CD8+ clones were enriched in EMRA. Some responding clones were detected in pre-infection memory, suggesting pre-existing cross-reactive memory T cells joined the SARS-CoV-2 response. The study included only a couple of mild cases, and larger cohorts that include severe cases with pre-infection samples were judged to be necessary. Clones contracting from day 15 to 85 had balanced CD4/CD8 phenotypes, while a second wave expanding from day 15 to 37 was biased towards CD4+. The second-wave clones that peaked on day 37 were not confirmed to be SARS-CoV-2 specific.

Ficoll-Paque density gradient centrifugation was used to isolate PBMCs. As concerns this clonotype: Its antigen specificity is not known. Within one base of it there is no much larger clone, and no base qualities were kept.

V loses 4 bases, J loses 2 bases, and the germline ends lie 15 bases apart. Looking up the germline V gene (reference sequence) yields CDR1 SEHNR and CDR2 FQNEAQ. From cysteine to phenylalanine, the CDR3 is 15 amino acids long. The kept DNA is CDR3 alone, 45 bases in frame from the first base. Sequencing relied on an Illumina NovaSeq 6000. cDNA libraries for TCRalpha and TCRbeta were prepared by 5'RACE using constant-segment primers, with sample barcodes and unique molecular identifiers added. Trizol reagent was used to extract RNA from every sample. Libraries were amplified in two PCR steps, with a second sample barcode and Illumina TruSeq adapters added in the second step. Sequencing of libraries was performed on an Illumina NovaSeq with 2 x 150 bp paired-end reads. Under the source paper's analysis protocol: The reads were demultiplexed and collapsed into UMI-guided consensus sequences using migec v1.2.7. Using mixcr v2.1.11, UMI consensuses were aligned to TRA and TRB V and J templates and then assembled into clonotypes. Clonotypes were classified as expanded or contracted when called significant by both edgeR and NoisET, with noise models trained on biological replicates. edgeR calls used a false discovery rate-adjusted p below 0.01 and a log2 fold-change threshold of 1. PCA with hierarchical clustering of max-normalized trajectories of the 1000 most abundant clonotypes was used as exploratory dynamics analysis. The CD4 or CD8 phenotype of responding clones was assigned using the separately sequenced CD4+ and CD8+ repertoires. TCRdb trimmed public reads at Q25 via fastp, called clones via MiXCR and kept in-frame beta chains. A single entry per CDR3 protein holds the most common genes and DNA from its merged rows. These V and J calls are TCRdb output, not the study's own analysis. The sample table records 300,000 to 400,000 distinct CDR3 sequences; around 15% of these occur just once. The ten largest account for less than 25% of the sample.

The origin of this receptor is a man aged 18 to 30 who had mild COVID-19 (a few samples of this study predate the infection). The sample titles of this study are shuffled in the database, so cell type and time point are left out; the donor was told from shared clones. The sample was PBMCs or a T cell subset sorted from them (not recorded which). The rearrangement combines TRBV7-9 with TRBJ2-7; possibly the D gene is TRBD1, per 5 matching bases. The nucleotides are TGTGCCAGCAGCTCGGACAATTTCTGGCCCTACGAGCAGTACTTC. Its protein reads: CASSSDNFWPYEQYF.